This T cell receptor (beta chain) was retrieved from a study of Graves' ophthalmopathy and Graves' hyperthyroidism. This clonotype was detected a few times. RNA transcripts served as template for amplifying TCR beta CDR3 sequences. Amplification began with first-round RT-PCR using HTBI primers, then second-round multiplex PCR was performed. TCRdb analysed the multiplex PCR reads with MiXCR anew, one entry per CDR3 protein. The sample carries a few hundred thousand distinct CDR3 sequences, approximately 35% recorded once. The CDR3 has 15 residues. Looked up from germline, CDR1 is SGHVS and CDR2 is FQNEAQ. The V and J ends lost 8 bases and 4 bases respectively, with 21 bases between them.

The clonotype comes from an adult man with Graves' hyperthyroidism. Sequencing was carried out using peripheral blood or thyroid tissue (not recorded which). The genes are TRBV7-8 and TRBJ2-7; maybe TRBD2 (6 bases). The CDR3 bases are TGTGCCAGCTCACCATCCCCAGGAGGGCCTTACGAGCAGTACTTC. Its translation is CASSPSPGGPYEQYF.